This T cell receptor beta chain was captured by sequencing in a study of PD-1 blockade in classical Hodgkin lymphoma. Using immunoSEQ multiplex PCR, the repertoire was profiled, and TCRdb retains in-frame clones only, with some absent. This sample carries 11,000 or so clones, about 88% of them seen once, and the ten largest clones take approximately 33%. Deletions cut 7 bases from V and 0 bases from J, with 16 bases between. The germline CDR1 and CDR2 sequences are MGHDK and SYGVNS. The CDR3 spans 15 residues. The sample's time point: cycle 4 day 1 (C4D1), after about 6 weeks of nivolumab. Following autologous stem cell transplantation, relapse occurred in every patient, and exposure to brentuximab vedotin varied. The CD8+ T cells came from thawed PBMCs through magnetic negative selection.

This chain uses TRBV25-1 with TRBJ2-7; tentatively, D is TRBD1 or TRBD2 (6 bases each). The sequence was obtained from a human donor with classical Hodgkin lymphoma. The donor label of this sample is uncertain. The sequenced sample was CD8+ T cells from blood, obtained before the fourth cycle of nivolumab. The DNA of the CDR3 is TGTGCCAGCAACCTCGATGGAGGGGGCTCCTACGAGCAGTACTTC. Protein: CASNLDGGGSYEQYF.